The T cell receptor beta chain under discussion was sequenced for a study of T cells after yellow fever vaccination (dated by TCRdb to between 2018 and 2021). With respect to the entire study: The SMART-Seq v4 Ultra Low Input RNA kit was used to prepare libraries from fractions with low cell numbers. To track T-cell clones before and after primary and booster YFV17D yellow fever vaccination, bulk TCR alpha and beta repertoires were sequenced longitudinally. Blood samples were taken at several timepoints before and after primary and secondary immunization, and bulk PBMC replicates and cell subsets were isolated. Two healthy male donors, one aged 18 to 30 and one aged 30 to 40 years, were included in the cohort. Broad study findings and their caveats: A small fraction of clonotypes appeared in both the CD4 and CD8 compartments, likely as a result of convergent recombination. Because abundant contaminating clonotypes from the bulk population could be contained in FACS-sorted repertoires, computational filtering was required. Most clones expanded after primary vaccination (approximately 97% of CD4 and roughly 88% of CD8) were re-detected after the booster, suggesting that broad memory maintenance occurred. Only two donors were included in the study, so the extent to which the findings can be generalized is limited. Compared with the primary T-cell response, the secondary T-cell response was faster but weaker, reaching its peak on day 5 rather than on day 15.

For sequencing, an Illumina NovaSeq 6000 was employed. Synthesis of TCR cDNA relied on 5'RACE template switching, a step that introduced a universal primer site along with unique molecular identifiers. Priming of cDNA synthesis was performed from both the TCR alpha and TCR beta constant segments. Library amplification involved two PCR steps, and the second step added sample barcodes and sequencing adapters. Sequencing of libraries was done on Illumina HiSeq 2500 (2x100 bp) or NovaSeq (2x150 bp). Concerning the study's data processing: MIGEC handled demultiplexing of reads and collapsing into UMI consensus sequences, while MiXCR performed V(D)J alignment. Vaccine-responding clonotypes were identified with edgeR using replicate PBMC samples, with FDR below 0.01 and a log2 fold change above 5 up to day 15 being required. Bulk clonotypes were assigned CD4 or CD8 identity according to which sequenced CD4 or CD8 repertoire held them at higher abundance. In-frame beta chains were kept once TCRdb had trimmed the public reads at Q25 with fastp and called clones with MiXCR. Every entry covers one CDR3 protein and lists the most common genes and DNA from its rows. These V and J calls are TCRdb output, not the study's own analysis. For this sample there are 250,000 to 300,000 distinct CDR3 sequences; about 5.2% appear just once. Under 3.5% of the sample is held by the ten biggest clonotypes.

In the germline V gene (reference sequence), CDR1 corresponds to DFQATT and CDR2 to SNEGSKA. V loses 7 bases of germline sequence and J loses 8 bases, and the interval between the two ends is 12 bases. From its cysteine to its phenylalanine, the CDR3 spans 11 amino acids. The retained sequence is limited to the CDR3, 33 bases, with the frame set at the first base. To note about this clonotype: What antigen it recognizes has not been identified. The sample holds no much larger clone one base away, and base qualities are not on file.

The treatment or condition label of this sample denotes: live attenuated yellow fever vaccine strain. A standard Ficoll-Paque protocol was used to isolate PBMCs from peripheral blood. Dynabeads CD4 and CD8 positive selection kits were used to isolate CD4 and CD8 T-cell fractions. RNA was extracted with TriZol from bulk PBMCs, CD4 and CD8 fractions, and dextramer-positive and dextramer-negative fractions. The TCR sequence derives from a man aged 18 to 29 who received the YFV17D yellow fever vaccine. Sample: CD4+ T cells sorted from PBMCs, taken on the day of the yellow fever booster vaccination. This receptor chain uses TRBV20-1 and TRBJ2-1; the D gene remains uncertain. CDR3 loop: CSVPKADEQFF. The bases are TGCAGTGTTCCGAAGGCGGATGAGCAGTTCTTC.